The present T cell receptor beta chain was sequenced within a study of Ad26.COV2.S vaccination and SARS-CoV-2 variants (dated by TCRdb to about 2021). Regarding the complete study: Donors in the vaccine arm were drawn from COV1001, a phase I-IIa trial of Ad26.COV2.S in healthy adults that was multicentre, randomized, double-blind and placebo-controlled. Ad26.COV2.S was administered intramuscularly at a dose of 5x10^10 or 1x10^11 viral particles, either as one shot or as two shots given 56 days apart. The specificity and breadth of SARS-CoV-2-reactive T cell receptors after Ad26.COV2.S vaccination were assessed by TCRbeta repertoire sequencing. The TCR-sequenced set comprised approximately 32 samples: some 19 Ad26.COV2.S vaccine recipients, 5 placebo recipients and 8 SARS-CoV-2 convalescent individuals. Participants in the trial were split at random into five groups of five each, receiving low-dose or high-dose Ad26.COV2.S once or twice, or else placebo on both occasions. Investigators did not know the trial group allocation while performing experiments and assessing outcomes.

Overall results and qualifications from the work: Vaccine and placebo recipients had similar non-spike TCR breadth, a finding consistent with the vaccine containing only spike. After vaccination, spike-specific CD8+ and CD4+ T cell responses were reported to show substantial breadth. According to the authors, total T cell responses may have been underestimated by the TCR breadth and depth analyses. Ad26.COV2.S recipients had higher spike-specific TCR breadth than placebo recipients (P = 0.0014). The study was not powered to compare responses between vaccine doses or regimens.

The immunoSEQ Assay was the method used to sequence TCRbeta CDR3 regions. After extraction, genomic DNA underwent amplification by bias-controlled multiplex PCR, followed by high-throughput sequencing. Per the source publication's procedure: Collapsing and filtering of sequences were performed to quantify the absolute abundance of each unique TCRbeta CDR3 region. Usable DNA was measured by amplifying reference genes present in all nucleated cells, and TCRbeta template counts were normalized to that usable DNA to estimate T cell fraction. Repertoire TCRs were annotated as SARS-CoV-2-specific when V gene, CDR3 amino acid sequence and J gene were exactly matched to a known reactive TCR set. MIRA supplied the reference SARS-CoV-2 TCR set, which was filtered for enrichment in COVID-19-positive ImmuneCODE repertoires so that public or cross-reactive TCRs were removed. Drawing on the MIRA antigens, annotated TCRs were analysed further at the level of specific ORF or position within ORF. Breadth was defined as annotated unique rearrangements over total unique productive rearrangements; depth was the summed frequency of those rearrangements. Two-sided Wilcoxon rank-sum tests were applied when comparing TCR breadth between groups. TCRdb took over this immuneACCESS table, retaining in-frame rearrangements with V and J assigned. Such tables are incomplete; in checked studies, under half of the missing clones stem from an unresolved V gene, and the remainder is unexplained. V, J and clone size derive from that table, while D and trimming were established from the DNA sequence. The sample table lists about 350,000 clones, around nine tenths of them with a count of one. About 10% of the sample comes from the top ten.

This sample's treatment or condition label indicates: over 15 received Ad26.COV2.S at low or high dose, single or two shots; about 5 received placebo; per-sample allocation not given. For vaccine and placebo recipients, the sequenced repertoires came from samples collected on day 63 after the first injection. In Cohort 1b, some 25 adults aged 18-55 years were enrolled at a single site in Boston, USA, between 29 July and 7 August 2020. Ad26.COV2.S consisted of a replication-incompetent adenovirus type 26 vector by which a prefusion-stabilized SARS-CoV-2 spike protein from the original Wuhan strain was expressed. This clone was observed a single time. Its recognized antigen is unknown. It has no much larger one-base neighbor in the sample; base qualities were not kept. This material consisted of peripheral blood, taken in a trial of Ad26.COV2.S vaccine versus placebo. The receptor was derived from a person aged 18-60 years who received the Ad26.COV2.S COVID-19 vaccine or a placebo.

The CDR3 region reads CASSRGTGARDEQYF. At the DNA level, the sequence is TGTGCCAGCTCCCGGGGGACAGGGGCGAGGGACGAGCAGTACTTC. In this chain, TRBV18 is recombined with TRBJ2-7, with TRBD1 identical over 10 junction bases. Per the germline V gene, KGHSH is the CDR1 and LQKENI is the CDR2. Inclusive of the bounding cysteine and phenylalanine, the CDR3 is 15 residues long. Only the CDR3 DNA is retained, 45 bases long and in frame from the first base. Relative to germline, V is missing 6 bases and J is missing 5 bases, with 10 bases of the junction outside any gene match.